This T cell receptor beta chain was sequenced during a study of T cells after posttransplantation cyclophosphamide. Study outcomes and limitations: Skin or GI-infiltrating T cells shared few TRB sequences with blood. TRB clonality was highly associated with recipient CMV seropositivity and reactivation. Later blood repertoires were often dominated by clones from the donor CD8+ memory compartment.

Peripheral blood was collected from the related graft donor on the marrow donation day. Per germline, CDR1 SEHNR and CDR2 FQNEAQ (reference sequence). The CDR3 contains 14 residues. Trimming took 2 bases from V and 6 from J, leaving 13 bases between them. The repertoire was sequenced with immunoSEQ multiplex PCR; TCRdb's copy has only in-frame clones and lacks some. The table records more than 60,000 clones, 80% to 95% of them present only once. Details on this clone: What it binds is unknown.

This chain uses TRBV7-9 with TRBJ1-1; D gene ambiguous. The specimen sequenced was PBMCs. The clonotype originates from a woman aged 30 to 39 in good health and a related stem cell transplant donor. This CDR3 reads CASSLRAANPEAFF. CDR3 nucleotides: TGTGCCAGCAGCTTACGAGCGGCTAACCCTGAAGCTTTCTTT.